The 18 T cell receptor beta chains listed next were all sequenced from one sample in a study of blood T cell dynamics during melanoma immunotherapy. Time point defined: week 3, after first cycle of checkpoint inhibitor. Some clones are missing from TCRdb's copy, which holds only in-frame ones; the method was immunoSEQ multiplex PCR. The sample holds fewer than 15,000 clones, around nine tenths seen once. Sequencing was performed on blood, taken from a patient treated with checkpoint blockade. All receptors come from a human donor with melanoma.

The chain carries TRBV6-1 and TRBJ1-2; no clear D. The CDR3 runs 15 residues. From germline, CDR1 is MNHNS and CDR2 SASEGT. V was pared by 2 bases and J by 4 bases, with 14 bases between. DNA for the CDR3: TGTGCCAGCAGTGAACCGGACTTCCCCCCCTATGGCTACACCTTC. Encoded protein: CASSEPDFPPYGYTF.

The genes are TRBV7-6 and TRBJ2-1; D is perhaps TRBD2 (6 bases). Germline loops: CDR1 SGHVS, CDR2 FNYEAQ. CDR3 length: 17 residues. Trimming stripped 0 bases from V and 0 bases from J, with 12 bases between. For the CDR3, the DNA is TGTGCCAGCAGCTTAGCAATATGGCGGGGCTCCTACAATGAGCAGTTCTTC. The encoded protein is CASSLAIWRGSYNEQFF.

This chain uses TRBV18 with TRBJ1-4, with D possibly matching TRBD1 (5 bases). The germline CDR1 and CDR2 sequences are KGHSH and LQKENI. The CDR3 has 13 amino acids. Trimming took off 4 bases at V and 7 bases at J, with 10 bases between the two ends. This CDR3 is CASSRDSSEKLFF. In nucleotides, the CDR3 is TGTGCCAGCTCACGGGACTCGAGTGAAAAACTGTTTTTT.

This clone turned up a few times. CDR3: CSVVSKNTEAFF. As DNA, the CDR3 is TGCAGCGTTGTTTCCAAGAACACTGAAGCTTTCTTT. The chain couples TRBV29-1 to TRBJ1-1; D gene uncertain. Trimming took 4 bases from V and 1 from J, leaving 7 bases between them. Looked up from germline, CDR1 is SQVTM and CDR2 is ANQGSEA. This CDR3 spans 12 amino acids.

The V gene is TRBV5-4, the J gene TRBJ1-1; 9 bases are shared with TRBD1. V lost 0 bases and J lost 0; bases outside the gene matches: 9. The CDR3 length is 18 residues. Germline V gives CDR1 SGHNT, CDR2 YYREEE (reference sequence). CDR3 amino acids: CASSLEGGQGLMNTEAFF. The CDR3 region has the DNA TGTGCCAGCAGCTTGGAAGGGGGACAGGGACTCATGAACACTGAAGCTTTCTTT.

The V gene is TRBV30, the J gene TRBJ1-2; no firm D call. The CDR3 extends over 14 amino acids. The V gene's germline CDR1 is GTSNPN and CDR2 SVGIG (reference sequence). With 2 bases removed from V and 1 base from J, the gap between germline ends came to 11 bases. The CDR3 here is CAWSRGNGNYGYTF. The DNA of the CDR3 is TGTGCCTGGAGTAGAGGGAATGGTAACTATGGCTACACCTTC.

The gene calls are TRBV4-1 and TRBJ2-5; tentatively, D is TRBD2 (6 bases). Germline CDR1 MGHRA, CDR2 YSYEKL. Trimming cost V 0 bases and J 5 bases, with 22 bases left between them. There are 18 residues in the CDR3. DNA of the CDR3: TGCGCCAGCAGCCAAGATCCTGGAGGGACGGGGGAAGGGGAGACCCAGTACTTC. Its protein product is CASSQDPGGTGEGETQYF.

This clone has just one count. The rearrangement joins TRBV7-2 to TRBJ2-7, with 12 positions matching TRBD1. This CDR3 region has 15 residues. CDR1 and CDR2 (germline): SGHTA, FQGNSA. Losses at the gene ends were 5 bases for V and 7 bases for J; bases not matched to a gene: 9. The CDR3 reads CASSPQGQGAREQYF. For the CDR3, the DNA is TGTGCCAGCAGCCCCCAGGGACAGGGGGCGAGAGAGCAGTACTTC.

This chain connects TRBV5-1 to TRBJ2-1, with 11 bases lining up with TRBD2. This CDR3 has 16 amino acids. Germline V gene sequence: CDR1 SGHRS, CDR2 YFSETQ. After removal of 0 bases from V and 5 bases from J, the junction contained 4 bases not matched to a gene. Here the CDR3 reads CASSLGGTSGHNEQFF. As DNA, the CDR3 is TGCGCCAGCAGCTTGGGGGGGACTAGCGGACACAATGAGCAGTTCTTC. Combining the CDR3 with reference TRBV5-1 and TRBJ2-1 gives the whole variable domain KAGVTQTPRYLIKTRGQQVTLSCSPISGHRSVSWYQQTPGQGLQFLFEYFSETQRNKGNFPGRFSGRQFSNSRSEMNVSTLELGDSALYLCASSLGGTSGHNEQFFGPGTRLTVL.

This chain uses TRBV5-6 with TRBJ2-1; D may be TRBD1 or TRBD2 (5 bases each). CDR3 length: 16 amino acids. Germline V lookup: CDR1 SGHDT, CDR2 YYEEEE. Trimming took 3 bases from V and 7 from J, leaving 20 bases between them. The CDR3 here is CASSWPPGPALNEQFF. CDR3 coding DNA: TGTGCCAGCAGCTGGCCCCCGGGACCCGCCCTTAATGAGCAGTTCTTC.

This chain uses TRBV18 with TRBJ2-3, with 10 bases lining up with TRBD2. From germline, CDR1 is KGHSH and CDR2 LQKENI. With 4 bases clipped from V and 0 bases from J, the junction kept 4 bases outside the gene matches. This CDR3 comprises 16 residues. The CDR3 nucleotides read TGTGCCAGCTCACTCCAGACTAGCGGGAGCACAGATACGCAGTATTTT. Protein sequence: CASSLQTSGSTDTQYF.

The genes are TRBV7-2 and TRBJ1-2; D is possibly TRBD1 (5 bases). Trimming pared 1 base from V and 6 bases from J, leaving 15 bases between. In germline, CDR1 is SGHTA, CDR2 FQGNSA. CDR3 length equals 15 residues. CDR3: CASSLEGSRGDGYTF. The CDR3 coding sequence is TGTGCCAGCAGCTTAGAAGGGAGTCGGGGGGATGGCTACACCTTC. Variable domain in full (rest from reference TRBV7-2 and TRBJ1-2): GAGVSQSPSNKVTEKGKDVELRCDPISGHTALYWYRQSLGQGLEFLIYFQGNSAPDKSGLPSDRFSAERTGGSVSTLTIQRTQQEDSAVYLCASSLEGSRGDGYTFGSGTRLTVV.

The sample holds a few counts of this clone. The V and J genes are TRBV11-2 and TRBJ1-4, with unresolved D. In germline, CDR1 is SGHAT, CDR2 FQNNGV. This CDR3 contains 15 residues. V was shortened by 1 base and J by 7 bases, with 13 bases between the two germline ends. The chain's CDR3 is CASSLVLGRIEKLFF. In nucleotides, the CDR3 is TGTGCCAGCAGCTTAGTCTTGGGGAGGATTGAAAAACTGTTTTTT.

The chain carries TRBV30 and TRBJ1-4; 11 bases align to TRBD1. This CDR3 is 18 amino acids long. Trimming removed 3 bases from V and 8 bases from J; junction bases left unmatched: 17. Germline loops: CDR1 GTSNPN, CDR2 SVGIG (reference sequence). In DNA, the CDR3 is TGTGCCTGGAGGCCCAGTTACTTTCCGGACAGGGGGCAGGAAAAACTGTTTTTT. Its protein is CAWRPSYFPDRGQEKLFF.

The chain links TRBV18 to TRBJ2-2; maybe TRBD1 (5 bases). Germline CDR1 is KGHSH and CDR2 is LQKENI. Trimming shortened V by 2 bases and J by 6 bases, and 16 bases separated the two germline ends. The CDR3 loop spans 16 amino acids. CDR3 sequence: CASSPFQGFKSGELFF. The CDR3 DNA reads TGTGCCAGCTCACCATTTCAGGGTTTCAAGTCCGGGGAGCTGTTTTTT.

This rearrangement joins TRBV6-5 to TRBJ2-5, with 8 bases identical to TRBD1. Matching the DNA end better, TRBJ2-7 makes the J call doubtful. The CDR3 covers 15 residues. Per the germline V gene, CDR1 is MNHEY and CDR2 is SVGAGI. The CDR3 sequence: CASSSRGRVTYEQYF. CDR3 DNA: TGTGCCAGCAGTTCCAGGGGGCGCGTCACCTACGAGCAGTACTTC.

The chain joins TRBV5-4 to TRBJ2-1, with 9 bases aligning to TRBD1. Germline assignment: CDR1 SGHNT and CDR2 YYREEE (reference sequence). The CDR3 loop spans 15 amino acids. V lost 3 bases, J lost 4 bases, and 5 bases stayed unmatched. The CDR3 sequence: CASSYGTGPYNEQFF. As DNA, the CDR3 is TGTGCCAGCAGCTATGGGACAGGGCCTTACAATGAGCAGTTCTTC. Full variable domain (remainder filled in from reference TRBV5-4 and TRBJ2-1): ETGVTQSPTHLIKTRGQQVTLRCSSQSGHNTVSWYQQALGQGPQFIFQYYREEENGRGNFPPRFSGLQFPNYSSELNVNALELDDSALYLCASSYGTGPYNEQFFGPGTRLTVL.

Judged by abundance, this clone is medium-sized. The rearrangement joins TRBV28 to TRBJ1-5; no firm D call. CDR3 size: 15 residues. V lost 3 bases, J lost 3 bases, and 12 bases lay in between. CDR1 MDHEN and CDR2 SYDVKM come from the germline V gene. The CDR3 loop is CASSLREVSNQPQHF. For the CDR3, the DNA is TGTGCCAGCAGTTTGCGGGAGGTATCCAATCAGCCCCAGCATTTT.